This entry concerns a single TCR beta chain. Its antigen is still unknown. In TCRdb, the reads were re-called with MiXCR into one record per CDR3 protein. The sample shows about 920,000 distinct CDR3 sequences, approximately 33% of them seen only once. This sample is part of a study of T cell repertoires in cytomegalovirus infection. In the study overall: Through public TCR beta signatures, both CMV infection and matching HLA type were indicated.

Trimming removed 3 bases at V and 4 bases at J, with 13 bases between. The germline gives CDR1 SGHRS, CDR2 YFSETQ. This CDR3 is built from 14 residues. Sequences were derived from cultured CD8+ T cells from PBMCs, sampled from culture after CMV antigen stimulation. The gene calls are TRBV5-1 and TRBJ1-1; weak D call: TRBD1 (5 bases). The sequence derives from a human donor in good health (CMV status not recorded). Some clones in this sample may be carry-over from other donors' samples. The CDR3 reads CASSSWGSGTEAFF. The CDR3 region has the DNA TGCGCCAGCAGCTCGTGGGGGAGCGGCACTGAAGCTTTCTTT.